This entry lists 5 T cell receptor beta chains sequenced from one sample in a study of a mutant IDH1 vaccine in newly diagnosed glioma. The time point denotes: week 11, during vaccination. Every vaccination contained 300 ug of the mutant IDH1 20-mer peptide and was paired with topical imiquimod. These receptors lack a known antigen. Libraries were prepared by immunoSEQ multiplex PCR; TCRdb keeps only in-frame clonotypes and omits some of them. The data contain roughly 130,000 clones, around 80% of them singletons. The source was PBMCs, collected from a glioma patient whose treatment included an IDH1 peptide vaccine. These receptors all stem from a man aged 35-49 years with glioma.

The rearrangement links TRBV4-3 to TRBJ2-1; D gene unclear. The length of the CDR3 is 15 residues. Trimming pared 0 bases from V and 3 bases from J, leaving 9 bases between. Germline CDR1 LGHNA, CDR2 YSLEER. As DNA, the CDR3 is TGCGCCAGCAGCCAAGAAGACGGTGGCTACAATGAGCAGTTCTTC. Translation gives CASSQEDGGYNEQFF.

The rearrangement uses TRBV5-4 and TRBJ1-2, with a possible D match to TRBD1 (5 bases). The CDR3 is made up of 15 amino acids. The V end was cut by 2 bases, the J end by 4 bases, with 15 bases between. Looked up from germline, CDR1 is SGHNT and CDR2 is YYREEE (reference sequence). The CDR3 DNA follows: TGTGCCAGCAGCTTCCCAGGGCAGTCGGGCTATGGCTACACCTTC. Its protein product is CASSFPGQSGYGYTF.

The CDR3 DNA reads as TGTGCCAGCATGTTGGCAGGGGGCGCGGGGGGAAACACCATATATTTT. Amino acid sequence: CASMLAGGAGGNTIYF. The gene calls are TRBV6-6 and TRBJ1-3; 8 nucleotides agree with TRBD1. The germline V gene encodes CDR1 MNHNY and CDR2 SVGAGI (reference sequence). With 7 bases clipped from V and 4 bases from J, the junction kept 12 bases outside the gene matches. This CDR3 is built from 16 residues.

J is TRBJ2-1 and V is TRBV27; 11 nucleotides match TRBD2. CDR1 MNHEY and CDR2 SMNVEV come from the germline V gene (reference sequence). With V trimmed by 5 bases and J by 8 bases, 17 bases remained unmatched. The CDR3 spans 18 residues. The CDR3 bases are TGTGCCAGCAGTCCTTTCTACCCGGGACTAGCGGCTAAGGATGAGCAGTTCTTC. Amino acids: CASSPFYPGLAAKDEQFF.

The rearrangement joins TRBV19 to TRBJ1-6; TRBD1 is a possible D gene (6 bases). From germline, CDR1 is LNHDA and CDR2 SQIVND (reference sequence). V was trimmed by 6 bases and J by 1 base, leaving 13 bases between them. The CDR3 extends over 16 amino acids. The CDR3 DNA sequence: TGTGCCAGTAGGGCCGGGAGGGGGTCCTATAATTCACCCCTCCACTTT. Translating it yields CASRAGRGSYNSPLHF.